The 10 T cell receptor beta chains below were found in one sample sequenced in a study of cytomegalovirus exposure and HLA in healthy donors. With 60 Vbeta and 13 Jbeta primers, the PCR was carried out. Assay: immunoSEQ multiplex PCR; the TCRdb copy retains only in-frame clones and omits some. The sample yields 150,000 to 200,000 clones, approximately 80% seen once. Source material: PBMCs. Every receptor here comes from a young man in good health and CMV-seropositive.

The chain couples TRBV4-1 to TRBJ1-5; no definite D call. CDR1 and CDR2 from the germline V gene are MGHRA and YSYEKL. V lost 0 bases and J lost 7, with 16 bases in between. The CDR3 is made up of 16 amino acids. The DNA for the CDR3 is TGCGCCAGCAGCCAAGAAGTGAGCGGTCGTTGGCAGCCCCAGCATTTT. It translates to CASSQEVSGRWQPQHF.

V gene TRBV6-1 combines with J gene TRBJ2-1, with 12 positions matching TRBD2. Germline CDR1 and CDR2: MNHNS and SASEGT. This CDR3 contains 18 residues. V was clipped by 4 bases and J by 1 base; unmatched bases: 8. Here the CDR3 reads CASSGLAGAMGSYNEQFF. Written as DNA, the CDR3 is TGTGCCAGCAGTGGACTAGCGGGAGCTATGGGGTCCTACAATGAGCAGTTCTTC.

J is TRBJ1-5 and V is TRBV6-5, with D possibly matching TRBD1 (6 bases). CDR3 length: 14 amino acids. Germline V gene sequence: CDR1 MNHEY, CDR2 SVGAGI. V lost 2 bases and J lost 5, with 10 bases in between. For the CDR3, the DNA is TGTGCCAGCAGTTACCGCGACAGGTATCAGCCCCAGCATTTT. Translation gives CASSYRDRYQPQHF.

The chain recombines TRBV7-8 with TRBJ1-5, with D uncertain. Germline V gives CDR1 SGHVS, CDR2 FQNEAQ. V lost 4 bases and J 5 bases, leaving 15 bases between the germline ends. The CDR3 runs 15 residues. CDR3 in amino acids: CASSSSGTTYQPQHF. CDR3 nucleotides: TGTGCCAGCAGCTCCAGCGGAACAACCTATCAGCCCCAGCATTTT. Together with reference TRBV7-8 and TRBJ1-5, the CDR3 gives the full variable domain: GAGVSQSPRYKVAKRGQDVALRCDPISGHVSLFWYQQALGQGPEFLTYFQNEAQLDKSGLPSDRFFAERPEGSVSTLKIQRTQQEDSAVYLCASSSSGTTYQPQHFGDGTRLSIL.

For the CDR3, the DNA is TGTGCCAGCAGTGCCTCTAGCGGGAGGGCCTACAATGAGCAGTTCTTC. Amino acids: CASSASSGRAYNEQFF. The rearrangement uses TRBV27 and TRBJ2-1; 12 bases fit TRBD2. Germline V gives CDR1 MNHEY, CDR2 SMNVEV (reference sequence). With V trimmed by 5 bases and J by 2 bases, 4 bases remained unmatched. The CDR3 totals 16 residues.

The chain uses TRBV19 and TRBJ1-1, with D maybe TRBD1 (5 bases). Per the germline V gene, CDR1 is LNHDA and CDR2 is SQIVND (reference sequence). This CDR3 contains 13 residues. Trimming removed 7 bases at V and 0 bases at J, with 9 bases between. CDR3 sequence reads: CASKGQVNTEAFF. Here the CDR3 DNA reads TGTGCCAGTAAGGGGCAGGTGAACACTGAAGCTTTCTTT.

This chain links TRBV13 with TRBJ1-2; perhaps TRBD1 as D (6 bases). The V end lost 3 bases, the J end lost 4 bases, and 9 bases lay between the germline ends. There are 13 residues in the CDR3. Germline V gives CDR1 PRHDT, CDR2 FYEKMQ (reference sequence). In DNA form, the CDR3 reads TGTGCCAGCAGCTTTACAGGGACCTATGGCTACACCTTC. It specifies CASSFTGTYGYTF.

This clone was counted between two and nine times. The chain employs TRBV7-2 and TRBJ2-3; tentative D call: TRBD2 (5 bases). CDR3 length equals 15 residues. Germline-derived CDR1 and CDR2 are SGHTA and FQGNSA. Trimming took 3 bases from V and 2 from J, leaving 12 bases between them. The CDR3 region is CASSLEVALTDTQYF. The CDR3 DNA reads as TGTGCCAGCAGCTTGGAGGTAGCACTCACAGATACGCAGTATTTT.

This clone occurred a few times. CDR3 sequence: CASSFDPPAGLGEKLFF. CDR3 DNA: TGTGCCAGCAGCTTTGATCCACCGGCAGGTTTGGGTGAAAAACTGTTTTTT. V is TRBV7-6 and J is TRBJ1-4; D ambiguous. Deletions cut 3 bases from V and 7 bases from J, with 21 bases between. The CDR3 sequence is 17 residues long. Germline V gives CDR1 SGHVS, CDR2 FNYEAQ.

The rearrangement joins TRBV27 to TRBJ2-5, with 7 positions matching TRBD1. The CDR3 sequence is 13 residues long. Unmatched junction bases numbered 0, after V lost 1 base and J lost 4 bases. Germline values: CDR1 MNHEY, CDR2 SMNVEV (reference sequence). CDR3 DNA: TGTGCCAGCAGTTTATACAGGGGAGAGACCCAGTACTTC. Translated: CASSLYRGETQYF.